The 16 T cell receptor beta chains given below trace back to one sample, sequenced in a study of metastatic and nonmetastatic thyroid tumors (dated by TCRdb to 2020 to 2021). Receptors were amplified or captured by PCR. The sequencer listed for this sample is Illumina HiSeq 4000. The public reads were run again by TCRdb, first through fastp at Q25 and then through MiXCR, and only productive beta chains were kept. The sample table lists about 43,000 clones, about 3.2% of them with a count of one. The ten largest account for more than 8.5% of the sample. Before undergoing thyroid surgery, none of the patients had been given any kind of treatment. Sequences were obtained from blood. The receptors derive from a female donor with papillary thyroid cancer or a benign thyroid nodule (not recorded which). Some clones in this sample may be carry-over from other donors' samples.

This clone was found many times. The CDR3 DNA follows: TGCGCCAGCAGCTTGGCCACAGGGGGCGCAGATACGCAGTATTTT. This sequence encodes CASSLATGGADTQYF. This chain connects TRBV5-1 to TRBJ2-3; 9 bases are a match to TRBD1. Germline-derived CDR1 and CDR2 are SGHRS and YFSETQ. The V segment lost 0 bases and the J segment 4 bases; nucleotides outside the gene matches: 3. This CDR3 has 15 residues.

This clone occurred many times. The chain has TRBV7-2 and TRBJ2-1, with D uncertain. The CDR3 covers 12 residues. Looked up from germline, CDR1 is SGHTA and CDR2 is FQGNSA. Trimming took 5 bases from V and 4 from J, leaving 6 bases between them. CDR3 sequence reads: CASSAQYNEQFF. The CDR3 region has the DNA TGTGCCAGCAGCGCCCAATACAATGAGCAGTTCTTC.

This clone was counted only a few times. This chain links TRBV2 with TRBJ1-2; D is possibly TRBD1 (5 bases). CDR1 and CDR2 from the germline V gene are SNHLY and FYNNEI. V was pared by 4 bases and J by 7 bases, with 16 bases between. This CDR3 comprises 14 residues. DNA of the CDR3: TGTGCCAGCAGTGTATCGAACAGGAATAGTGGCTACACCTTC. Protein product: CASSVSNRNSGYTF.

This clone turned up a few times. The chain carries TRBV29-1 and TRBJ2-7; TRBD1 matches at 9 bases. The length of the CDR3 is 14 residues. Germline CDR1 reads SQVTM; CDR2 reads ANQGSEA. V lost 6 bases and J lost 5; bases outside the gene matches: 11. In DNA form, the CDR3 reads TGCAGCGTAACTACAGGGGGCGCGGCAAACGAGCAGTACTTC. Its protein product is CSVTTGGAANEQYF.

This clone appeared many times. This chain links TRBV30 with TRBJ1-2, with TRBD1 identical over 7 bases. The junction had 17 bases not matched to a gene; V was cut back by 4 bases and J by 6 bases. The CDR3 length is 16 residues. From germline, CDR1 is GTSNPN and CDR2 SVGIG (reference sequence). The CDR3 sequence: CAWTPPTSEGADGYTF. CDR3 nucleotide sequence: TGTGCCTGGACCCCCCCTACCTCGGAGGGGGCGGATGGCTACACCTTC.

In its sample, this clone was seen many times. The rearrangement uses TRBV2 and TRBJ2-7; D is ambiguous. CDR1 SNHLY and CDR2 FYNNEI come from the germline V gene. The V end was cut by 7 bases, the J end by 7 bases, with 20 bases between. The CDR3 has 14 amino acids. This chain's CDR3 is CASTTYSLPQEQYF. The DNA for the CDR3 is TGTGCCAGCACTACATACTCCCTCCCTCAAGAGCAGTACTTC.

The DNA of the CDR3 is TGTGCCAGTAGTTACAGGGGGGGCAATCAGCCCCAGCATTTT. It encodes CASSYRGGNQPQHF. The V gene is TRBV19, the J gene TRBJ1-5, with TRBD1 matching 8 bases. With 5 bases clipped from V and 2 bases from J, the junction kept 2 bases outside the gene matches. Germline CDR1 LNHDA, CDR2 SQIVND (reference sequence). The CDR3 length is 14 residues.

The V and J genes are TRBV20-1 and TRBJ2-7; D possibly corresponds to TRBD1 (5 bases). The CDR3 is made up of 13 amino acids. CDR1 DFQATT and CDR2 SNEGSKA come from the germline V gene (reference sequence). Trimming removed 0 bases at V and 2 bases at J, with 8 bases between. This chain's CDR3 is CSAREADTYEQYF. Written as DNA, the CDR3 is TGCAGTGCTAGAGAGGCGGACACCTACGAGCAGTACTTC.

This clone was detected only a few times. The chain uses TRBV2 and TRBJ1-2; TRBD1 matches 9 bases. From germline, CDR1 is SNHLY and CDR2 FYNNEI. Trimming removed 6 bases from V and 7 bases from J; junction bases left unmatched: 6. The CDR3 extends over 13 amino acids. The CDR3 DNA reads as TGTGCCAGCAGACCCGGGACAGGGAGTGGCTACACCTTC. As protein: CASRPGTGSGYTF.

This clone was seen many times. Other DNA sequences in the same sample also yield this CDR3. This sequence joins TRBV6-1 and TRBJ1-4, with D perhaps TRBD1 (5 bases). Deletions cut 9 bases from V and 0 bases from J, with 17 bases between. The CDR3 length is 16 residues. Looked up from germline, CDR1 is MNHNS and CDR2 is SASEGT. The CDR3 region is CASSYGTGTTNEKLFF. The DNA for the CDR3 is TGTGCCAGTAGTTATGGGACGGGAACAACTAATGAAAAACTGTTTTTT.

This clone was seen many times. The chain links TRBV5-6 to TRBJ2-1; 14 bases agree with TRBD2. Germline loops: CDR1 SGHDT, CDR2 YYEEEE. The CDR3 spans 18 residues. V trimming: 2 bases; J trimming: 7 bases; junction bases outside the gene matches: 11. The CDR3 DNA reads as TGTGCCAGCAGCTTTAGTCCCGGGACTAGCGGGAGAATGAATGAGCAGTTCTTC. Its translation is CASSFSPGTSGRMNEQFF.

This clone was recorded a few times. The gene calls are TRBV11-2 and TRBJ2-2; 7 nucleotides match TRBD1. The ends lost 5 bases at V and 6 bases at J; junction bases unmatched: 21. CDR3 size: 19 residues. Germline V gives CDR1 SGHAT, CDR2 FQNNGV. The CDR3 loop is CASSRPHRRGRISPGELFF. The CDR3 nucleotides are TGTGCCAGCAGCAGGCCCCACCGAAGGGGGCGAATTTCCCCCGGGGAGCTGTTTTTT. The whole variable domain, remainder taken from reference TRBV11-2 and TRBJ2-2, is EAGVAQSPRYKIIEKRQSVAFWCNPISGHATLYWYQQILGQGPKLLIQFQNNGVVDDSQLPKDRFSAERLKGVDSTLKIQPAKLEDSAVYLCASSRPHRRGRISPGELFFGEGSRLTVL.

Many counts were recorded for this clone. The chain joins TRBV28 to TRBJ1-5, with D uncertain. Germline values: CDR1 MDHEN, CDR2 SYDVKM. The CDR3 spans 15 residues. The V end was cut by 5 bases, the J end by 6 bases, with 17 bases between. This CDR3 is CASSPPTLDFQPQHF. The CDR3, as DNA: TGTGCCAGCAGTCCCCCCACGCTCGATTTTCAGCCCCAGCATTTT.

This clone was counted between two and nine times. This chain connects TRBV20-1 to TRBJ1-5, with 10 bases identical to TRBD1. The length of the CDR3 is 16 residues. CDR1 is DFQATT and CDR2 is SNEGSKA in the germline V gene (reference sequence). J lost 0 bases, V lost 5 bases, and 7 bases had no gene match. This CDR3 reads CSALGQGSGSNQPQHF. CDR3 bases: TGCAGTGCTTTGGGACAGGGGAGTGGTAGCAATCAGCCCCAGCATTTT.

The chain joins TRBV28 to TRBJ2-5, with a possible D match to TRBD2 (6 bases). V lost 1 base, J lost 5 bases, and 17 bases lay in between. The length of the CDR3 is 16 residues. The germline V gene has CDR1 MDHEN and CDR2 SYDVKM. CDR3 DNA: TGTGCCAGCAGTTTATCTTCCCGGGGGTTACGGGAGACCCAGTACTTC. It yields the protein CASSLSSRGLRETQYF. Full variable domain (remainder filled in from reference TRBV28 and TRBJ2-5): DVKVTQSSRYLVKRTGEKVFLECVQDMDHENMFWYRQDPGLGLRLIYFSYDVKMKEKGDIPEGYSVSREKKERFSLILESASTNQTSMYLCASSLSSRGLRETQYFGPGTRLLVL.

There are many counts of this clone. The chain carries TRBV9 and TRBJ2-1, with 9 bases matching TRBD2. The CDR3 length is 17 residues. CDR1 is SGDLS, CDR2 YYNGEE, per germline. With 0 bases clipped from V and 3 bases from J, the junction kept 7 bases outside the gene matches. CDR3 amino acids: CASSVGVAGGNYNEQFF. The DNA of the CDR3 is TGTGCCAGCAGCGTAGGGGTGGCGGGAGGGAACTACAATGAGCAGTTCTTC.